The present entry profiles one T cell receptor (beta chain) with its context. The data belong to a study of regulatory T cells in long-lasting Graves disease. The authors built TCR beta libraries using iRepertoire HTBI primers and Arm-PCR of CDR3 regions. Each CDR3 protein is one row after TCRdb ran MiXCR on the multiplex PCR reads. The table includes approximately 490,000 distinct CDR3 sequences, 15% to 20% detected once. Germline V CDR1 and CDR2: SGHVS, FNYEAQ. The V and J ends lost 5 bases and 8 bases respectively, with 16 bases between them. This CDR3 is 14 amino acids long. Regarding time point: newly diagnosed GD, antithyroid drugs for less than 3 months. PBMC-extracted RNA yielded the TCR library. This same sample was also part of a study on T cells in Graves' hyperthyroidism and ophthalmopathy. That paper states: Ophthalmopathy cases were set apart from stable hyperthyroidism by a 13 V-J model.

The chain couples TRBV7-6 to TRBJ2-1, with D perhaps given as TRBD1 or TRBD2 (5 bases each). The sample was peripheral blood mononuclear cells (PBMCs), taken at new diagnosis, from a patient treated with antithyroid drugs. This TCR derives from a man aged 40-49 years with Graves disease. The CDR3 spells CASSTRDPSHEQFF. The CDR3 DNA reads TGTGCCAGCAGCACCCGGGACCCATCCCATGAGCAGTTCTTC. Full variable domain (remainder filled in from reference TRBV7-6 and TRBJ2-1): GAGVSQSPRYKVTKRGQDVALRCDPISGHVSLYWYRQALGQGPEFLTYFNYEAQQDKSGLPNDRFSAERPEGSISTLTIQRTEQRDSAMYRCASSTRDPSHEQFFGPGTRLTVL.